This T cell receptor beta chain was observed in a study of T cell repertoires in cytomegalovirus infection. About the research overall: Indications came from public TCR beta signatures; they pointed to CMV infection and to a matching HLA type.

Overall study findings and caveats: Carriers of CMV plus the relevant HLA were identified by cumulative public TCR beta family frequency. Ex vivo, HLA-C-restricted CMV-specific TCR beta clonotypes prevailed over the rest of the response.

CDR1 and CDR2 (germline): MDHEN, SYDVKM. This CDR3 contains 16 residues. Deletions cut 5 bases from V and 7 bases from J, with 18 bases between. Points on this clonotype: As yet, its antigen is unknown.

TCRdb itself ran the reads through MiXCR, one entry per CDR3 protein. The profile shows 250,000 to 350,000 distinct CDR3 sequences, about 26% of them singletons. This TCR was sampled from a human donor in good health (CMV status not recorded). Some clones in this sample may be carry-over from other donors' samples. Sequencing was done on a sample of PBMCs. This chain links TRBV28 with TRBJ1-6; TRBD1 might be the D (6 bases). The CDR3 loop reads CASSVPTRGINSPLHF. The CDR3 nucleotides are TGTGCCAGCAGTGTACCGACGAGGGGGATCAATTCACCCCTCCACTTT.